The 21 T cell receptor beta chains given below trace back to one sample, sequenced in a study of shared clonotypes between healthy human individuals. Data came from immunoSEQ multiplex PCR; TCRdb stores just in-frame clones and leaves some out. This sample has some 550,000 clones, with around 97% found just once. The sequenced sample was naive CD4+ T cells sorted from blood. Specified subset: CD45RA+ positively selected. All receptors derive from a woman between 25 and 40 years old in good health.

The rearrangement uses TRBV5-5 and TRBJ1-1; TRBD1 matches 9 bases. The trim removed 4 bases at V and 2 bases at J, leaving 3 bases unmatched. Germline-derived CDR1 and CDR2 are SGHKS and YYEKEE (reference sequence). This CDR3 is built from 14 residues. The CDR3 coding sequence is TGTGCCAGCAGCCTACAGGGGGCAAACACTGAAGCTTTCTTT. Protein product: CASSLQGANTEAFF.

V usage is TRBV7-8 and J usage is TRBJ1-1, with D tentatively TRBD1 (5 bases). Trimming took 2 bases from V and 4 from J, leaving 8 bases between them. Germline assignment: CDR1 SGHVS and CDR2 FQNEAQ. The CDR3 is 13 amino acids. DNA for the CDR3: TGTGCCAGCAGCTTACCCCAGGGCACTGAAGCTTTCTTT. Translation gives CASSLPQGTEAFF.

The gene calls are TRBV5-1 and TRBJ2-6; tentative D call: TRBD2 (5 bases). V was pared by 4 bases and J by 1 base, with 6 bases between. Germline V lookup: CDR1 SGHRS, CDR2 YFSETQ. CDR3 length: 14 residues. The CDR3 DNA is TGCGCCAGCAGCCCGGGGTCTGGGGCCAACGTCCTGACTTTC. Translated, it gives CASSPGSGANVLTF.

V gene TRBV28 combines with J gene TRBJ2-7; possible D gene TRBD1, 6 bases. Germline lookup yields CDR1 MDHEN and CDR2 SYDVKM. This CDR3 is built from 15 residues. V was clipped by 7 bases and J by 0 bases, with 16 bases between them. CDR3 bases: TGTGCCAGCACCAGGACAGACGCCTTCTCCTACGAGCAGTACTTC. Translation: CASTRTDAFSYEQYF.

The V gene is TRBV5-1, the J gene TRBJ2-1, with 11 bases matching TRBD2. This CDR3 spans 16 amino acids. Germline V CDR1 and CDR2: SGHRS, YFSETQ. Trimming took 2 bases from V and 10 from J; bases not matched to a gene: 11. CDR3 in DNA: TGCGCCAGCAGCTTCACCGGGACTAGCGGTGGAGGGGAGCAGTTCTTC. Amino acids: CASSFTGTSGGGEQFF.

The chain combines TRBV4-1 with TRBJ2-7; D may be TRBD2 (6 bases). The CDR3 is made up of 18 amino acids. Trimming left V 4 bases short and J 5 bases short, with 27 bases between. CDR1 is MGHRA, CDR2 YSYEKL, per germline. CDR3 in amino acids: CASSRWKVAVIKEDEQYF. CDR3 bases: TGCGCCAGCAGCCGCTGGAAAGTAGCGGTAATCAAGGAGGACGAGCAGTACTTC.

J is TRBJ1-3 and V is TRBV28, with TRBD1 identical over 8 bases. This CDR3 has 14 amino acids. V gave up 3 bases and J gave up 9 bases; unmatched junction bases: 7. Looked up from germline, CDR1 is MDHEN and CDR2 is SYDVKM. The DNA of the CDR3 is TGTGCCAGCAGTTTGGGACAGGTCCTCGGCACCATATATTTT. This sequence encodes CASSLGQVLGTIYF. Based on the CDR3 plus reference TRBV28 and TRBJ1-3, the full variable domain is DVKVTQSSRYLVKRTGEKVFLECVQDMDHENMFWYRQDPGLGLRLIYFSYDVKMKEKGDIPEGYSVSREKKERFSLILESASTNQTSMYLCASSLGQVLGTIYFGEGSWLTVV.

The rearrangement uses TRBV28 and TRBJ1-5, with 7 positions matching TRBD1. Germline CDR1 and CDR2: MDHEN and SYDVKM. The CDR3 sequence is 15 residues long. With V trimmed by 6 bases and J by 7 bases, 12 bases remained unmatched. The CDR3 region is CASRKGTAPQQPQHF. CDR3 DNA: TGTGCCAGCAGAAAAGGGACAGCCCCTCAACAGCCCCAGCATTTT.

This sequence joins TRBV28 and TRBJ2-5; 11 positions match TRBD2. CDR1 is MDHEN and CDR2 is SYDVKM in the germline V gene. This CDR3 region has 17 residues. V shed 5 bases, J shed 5 bases, and the junction held 13 bases outside the gene matches. CDR3 amino acids: CASSPRGVPSGRETQYF. The DNA for the CDR3 is TGTGCCAGCAGTCCACGCGGTGTACCTAGCGGGAGGGAGACCCAGTACTTC. The entire variable domain, with the rest obtained from reference TRBV28 and TRBJ2-5, is as follows: DVKVTQSSRYLVKRTGEKVFLECVQDMDHENMFWYRQDPGLGLRLIYFSYDVKMKEKGDIPEGYSVSREKKERFSLILESASTNQTSMYLCASSPRGVPSGRETQYFGPGTRLLVL.

J is TRBJ2-1 and V is TRBV19, with TRBD2 matching over 12 bases. The J segment lost 8 bases and the V segment lost 3 bases, leaving 2 bases of the junction unmatched. Germline V gene sequence: CDR1 LNHDA, CDR2 SQIVND (reference sequence). This CDR3 has 14 residues. Written as DNA, the CDR3 is TGTGCCAGTAGTATGACTAGCGGGAGTGATGAGCAGTTCTTC. It specifies CASSMTSGSDEQFF. Full variable domain (missing parts from reference TRBV19 and TRBJ2-1): DGGITQSPKYLFRKEGQNVTLSCEQNLNHDAMYWYRQDPGQGLRLIYYSQIVNDFQKGDIAEGYSVSREKKESFPLTVTSAQKNPTAFYLCASSMTSGSDEQFFGPGTRLTVL.

This sequence joins TRBV5-3 and TRBJ2-3, with a weak D call TRBD2 (6 bases). TRBV5-3 is an ORF, with its function uncertain. V gave up 0 bases and J gave up 1 base, with 15 bases separating them. The CDR3 length is 17 residues. This CDR3 is CARSLVRDCVRTDTQYF. The CDR3 region has the DNA TGTGCCAGAAGCTTGGTGCGGGACTGTGTGCGCACAGATACGCAGTATTTT.

V usage is TRBV19 and J usage is TRBJ1-5; unclear D gene. Trimming pared 6 bases from V and 6 bases from J, leaving 9 bases between. CDR1 is LNHDA, CDR2 SQIVND, per germline (reference sequence). CDR3 length: 12 residues. This chain's CDR3 is CASSLILQPQHF. CDR3 DNA sequence: TGTGCCAGTAGCTTAATACTTCAGCCCCAGCATTTT.

The chain links TRBV14 to TRBJ2-5; a possible D gene is TRBD1 (5 bases). The germline V gene encodes CDR1 SGHDN and CDR2 FVKESK. The CDR3 spans 15 residues. Trimming cost V 3 bases and J 3 bases, with 14 bases left between them. The CDR3 coding sequence is TGTGCCAGCAGCCAGCTAGGGCAGGGAAAAGAGACCCAGTACTTC. It translates to CASSQLGQGKETQYF.

This chain connects TRBV13 to TRBJ1-1, with 7 bases aligning to TRBD1. This CDR3 is built from 14 residues. Per germline, CDR1 PRHDT and CDR2 FYEKMQ (reference sequence). V trimming: 6 bases; J trimming: 6 bases; junction bases outside the gene matches: 10. The CDR3 loop is CASRTLDRDAEAFF. For the CDR3, the DNA is TGTGCCAGCAGAACTTTAGACAGGGACGCTGAAGCTTTCTTT.

J is TRBJ1-4 and V is TRBV18; 9 bases map to TRBD1. This CDR3 spans 20 amino acids. V dropped 1 base and J dropped 0; count of bases not matched to a gene: 12. CDR1 KGHSH and CDR2 LQKENI come from the germline V gene. The CDR3 spells CASSPLPGQGMDATNEKLFF. The CDR3 DNA reads TGTGCCAGCTCACCACTCCCTGGACAGGGGATGGATGCAACTAATGAAAAACTGTTTTTT. The variable domain in full, completed from reference TRBV18 and TRBJ1-4, reads NAGVMQNPRHLVRRRGQEARLRCSPMKGHSHVYWYRQLPEEGLKFMVYLQKENIIDESGMPKERFSAEFPKEGPSILRIQQVVRGDSAAYFCASSPLPGQGMDATNEKLFFGSGTQLSVL.

The V and J genes are TRBV6-5 and TRBJ2-7; D not resolved. Germline V lookup: CDR1 MNHEY, CDR2 SVGAGI. Trimming took 0 bases from V and 3 from J, leaving 12 bases between them. The CDR3 is 15 residues long. CDR3 sequence: CASSYSNGVYYEQYF. CDR3 bases: TGTGCCAGCAGTTACTCGAACGGTGTCTACTACGAGCAGTACTTC.

This chain joins TRBV28 and TRBJ2-7; D is unresolved. The V end lost 3 bases, the J end lost 4 bases, and 7 bases lay between the germline ends. The germline gives CDR1 MDHEN, CDR2 SYDVKM. CDR3 length equals 12 residues. The CDR3: CASSFPWYEQYF. In DNA form, the CDR3 reads TGTGCCAGCAGTTTCCCATGGTACGAGCAGTACTTC.

This chain joins TRBV7-2 and TRBJ2-7; D unresolved. From germline, CDR1 is SGHTA and CDR2 FQGNSA. The CDR3 sequence is 14 residues long. V dropped 3 bases and J dropped 0 bases, with 9 bases sitting between them. CDR3 DNA sequence: TGTGCCAGCAGCTTTACTCGAAGCTCCTACGAGCAGTACTTC. Residues: CASSFTRSSYEQYF.

V and J are TRBV6-6 and TRBJ2-1; perhaps TRBD2 as D (6 bases). With 6 bases removed from V and 4 bases from J, the gap between germline ends came to 19 bases. CDR1 is MNHNY, CDR2 SVGAGI, per germline (reference sequence). The CDR3 has 16 residues. The DNA of the CDR3 is TGTGCCAGCAGCCACCGGGGGAGCGGTCCGTACAATGAGCAGTTCTTC. It specifies CASSHRGSGPYNEQFF.

The CDR3 DNA reads TGTGCCAGCATCTACAGGACAACGAACACCGGGGAGCTGTTTTTT. Protein product: CASIYRTTNTGELFF. The rearrangement links TRBV5-3 to TRBJ2-2; D is perhaps TRBD1 (5 bases). TRBV5-3 is classed as an ORF, of uncertain function. V lost 8 bases to trimming and J lost 0 bases, with 14 bases between them. The CDR3 is made up of 15 amino acids.

This chain links TRBV28 with TRBJ2-3, with TRBD1 identical over 7 bases. This CDR3 contains 14 residues. Per the germline V gene, CDR1 is MDHEN and CDR2 is SYDVKM. V was clipped by 0 bases and J by 5 bases; unmatched bases: 2. The CDR3 protein is CASSLWTGKDTQYF. Written as DNA, the CDR3 is TGTGCCAGCAGTTTATGGACAGGGAAAGATACGCAGTATTTT.